This T cell receptor (beta chain) appears in the sequencing data of a study of blood T cell repertoires in COVID-19. Study-wide context: Samples came from the United States, Italy and Spain, spanning acute and convalescent COVID-19. PBMCs, B-cell-depleted T cells, or T cells were the source of the cDNA or gDNA that made up the material.

Germline CDR1 and CDR2: SGHRS and YFSETQ. CDR3 length: 14 residues. V lost 2 bases, J lost 7 bases, and 13 bases lay in between. Original processing methods: Reference gene primer amplification gave estimated nucleated cell counts. Using immunoSEQ multiplex PCR, the repertoire was profiled, and TCRdb retains in-frame clones only, with some absent. D and trimming were read from the DNA, whereas the V and J calls and clone size are those reported in that table. The table records about 200,000 clones, approximately 84% of them present only once. The sequenced sample consisted of peripheral blood. The chain employs TRBV5-1 and TRBJ2-1; no clear D. The source of this sequence is a woman aged 80 or over with acute or convalescent COVID-19. CDR3 DNA: TGCGCCAGCAGCTTTGGGCCGTCCAATAATGAGCAGTTCTTC. This codes for CASSFGPSNNEQFF.